This T cell receptor beta chain originates from a study of blood T cell repertoires in COVID-19 (TCRdb year 2020). About the investigation overall: Samples covering the acute and convalescent phases of COVID-19 were provided by collaborators in the United States, Italy and Spain. The material from the prospective study consisted of cDNA or gDNA derived from T cells, B-cell-depleted T cells, or PBMCs. The dataset comprised deeply sampled blood TCRbeta repertoires from subjects exposed to, actively infected with, or recovered from COVID-19. The repertoires were made available in a free public database intended to serve as a resource for research on the immune response to SARS-CoV-2. The samples were drawn from two sources: the first 160 participants of the ongoing ImmuneRACE study, and approximately 1,300 subjects contributed by 6 global collaborators. Nearly every sample came with metadata listing a de-identified subject ID, COVID-19 status, age in years and sex. HLA class I and class II types, where available, came from metadata supplied by the sample provider rather than from assay-based typing. Paper-wide results and their limitations: The quantity of clinical and demographic metadata differed by source and by participant and was supplied without curation.

Turning to this clone: No antigen is known for it. Base qualities are missing; no much larger clone stands one base away.

TCRbeta CDR3 regions were amplified from genomic DNA using the immunoSEQ Assay, a bias-controlled multiplex PCR. Concerning the study's data processing: The number of nucleated cells in each sample was estimated from the amplification of reference gene primers within the assay. To quantify the absolute abundance of each unique TCRbeta CDR3 rearrangement, sequence reads were collapsed and filtered. Productive Simpson clonality was computed per sample as the square root of Simpson's diversity index over productive rearrangements. This immuneACCESS table, as held by TCRdb, lists in-frame sequences with V and J called but not all clones. Of the missing ones, under half trace to an unresolved V gene in checked studies; the others have no known cause. D and trimming come from the DNA, and the V and J calls and clone size come from that table. This sample lists more than 150,000 clones; 81% were detected once. The ten most abundant clones make up roughly an eighth of the sample.

Between the V and J ends, shortened by 1 base and 5 bases respectively, the junction contains 20 bases. Measured from the cysteine to the phenylalanine, the CDR3 is 17 residues long. The DNA shown is the 51-base CDR3, in frame from base 1. CDR1 and CDR2 are drawn from the germline V gene: SGHNT, YENEEA. One collaborating source in Seattle enrolled patients during active infection and followed them longitudinally through the course of disease. The collaborating institutions used their own protocols to collect whole blood in K2EDTA tubes. For TCRbeta analysis, collaborator samples were shipped as frozen whole blood, as isolated PBMCs, or as DNA extracted from either sample type.

Sequencing input: peripheral blood. This receptor was obtained from a woman aged 80 or over with COVID-19, enrolled during active disease. Recombination joined TRBV11-3 with TRBJ2-5; the best D guess is TRBD1, with 8 bases matching. The base sequence is TGTGCCAGCAGCTTAGTAACTAACAGGGGGAGGGGGGAGACCCAGTACTTC. The encoded protein is CASSLVTNRGRGETQYF.